The 14 T cell receptor beta chains presented below share a single source sample, sequenced in a study of cytomegalovirus exposure and HLA in healthy donors. PCR was performed using 60 Vbeta and 13 Jbeta primers. This table comes from immunoSEQ multiplex PCR, and its TCRdb copy is limited to in-frame clones, with some not included. Of around 100,000 clones listed, roughly 72% are singletons. Sequencing was carried out using PBMCs. Source of these receptors: a woman aged 40 to 50 in good health and CMV-seropositive.

The CDR3 spells CATAWGQGFNEQFF. The CDR3 DNA follows: TGTGCCACCGCCTGGGGACAGGGCTTCAATGAGCAGTTCTTC. The chain recombines TRBV2 with TRBJ2-1; TRBD1 aligns across 9 bases. Germline lookup yields CDR1 SNHLY and CDR2 FYNNEI. This CDR3 contains 14 residues. The junction had 10 bases not matched to a gene; V was cut back by 10 bases and J by 6 bases.

CDR3 sequence (DNA): TGTGCCAGCAGCTTGTCGCGACAAGAGACCCAGTACTTC. This encodes CASSLSRQETQYF. The rearrangement uses TRBV7-3 and TRBJ2-5; D gene unclear. Germline V gives CDR1 SGHTA, CDR2 FQGTGA. The CDR3 is 13 amino acids. The ends were cut back, 3 bases at V and 2 bases at J, with 7 bases in the middle.

The V call is TRBV5-1, the J call TRBJ2-7; TRBD2 aligns across 10 bases. This CDR3 is built from 15 residues. In germline, CDR1 is SGHRS, CDR2 YFSETQ. The V segment lost 1 base and the J segment 6 bases; nucleotides outside the gene matches: 7. The CDR3 region has the DNA TGCGCCAGCAGCTTGACGGGGACTAGCGCCAGCGAGCAGTACTTC. This gives the protein CASSLTGTSASEQYF.

The chain uses TRBV6-4 and TRBJ2-1, with 9 bases that match TRBD2. With V trimmed by 5 bases and J by 2 bases, 7 bases remained unmatched. Germline CDR1 and CDR2: MRHNA and SNTAGT. The CDR3 length is 16 residues. In nucleotides, the CDR3 is TGTGCCAGCAGTAAGAGCGGGGGGTCGACCTACAATGAGCAGTTCTTC. Its translation: CASSKSGGSTYNEQFF.

Only a few counts were recorded for this clone. The chain has TRBV9 and TRBJ1-1; the D is unclear. CDR1 and CDR2 from the germline V gene are SGDLS and YYNGEE. V lost 0 bases and J 0 bases, leaving 3 bases between the germline ends. The CDR3 covers 13 residues. The CDR3 DNA reads as TGTGCCAGCAGCGTAGTCATGAACACTGAAGCTTTCTTT. It codes for CASSVVMNTEAFF.

On this clone: The junction and the germline gene differ at one end; a read error may be behind it. This chain connects TRBV13 to TRBJ2-5, with TRBD1 matching over 7 bases. Germline CDR1 is PRHDT and CDR2 is FYEKMQ (reference sequence). The CDR3 extends over 13 amino acids. CDR3 in DNA: TGTGCCAGCAGCCTAGGGACAGCAGTGACCCAGTACTTC. Translation: CASSLGTAVTQYF.

The chain couples TRBV30 to TRBJ2-7; 8 nucleotides match TRBD2. V lost 2 bases and J lost 4; bases outside the gene matches: 4. The CDR3 is 13 amino acids. The germline V gene encodes CDR1 GTSNPN and CDR2 SVGIG (reference sequence). In nucleotides, the CDR3 is TGTGCCTGGAGTCTGGGCGGGGGGTACGAGCAGTACTTC. Protein sequence: CAWSLGGGYEQYF.

With respect to this clone: A read error may produce the germline difference seen at one junction end. Other nucleotide sequences from this sample produce the same CDR3. The rearrangement uses TRBV27 and TRBJ1-1; unclear D gene. CDR3 length: 13 residues. Looked up from germline, CDR1 is MNHEY and CDR2 is SMNVEV (reference sequence). The CDR3 nucleotides read TGTGCCAGCAGTTTGCGGGAGAACACTGAAGCCTTCTTT. It yields the protein CASSLRENTEAFF.

J is TRBJ1-5 and V is TRBV12-5; 7 bases are a match to TRBD1. The CDR3 sequence is 15 residues long. Germline V CDR1 and CDR2: LGHNT, FRNRAP. With V trimmed by 7 bases and J by 2 bases, 8 bases remained unmatched. For the CDR3, the DNA is TGTGCTAGTGTCCGAGGGGACAGCCGCAATCAGCCCCAGCATTTT. Residues: CASVRGDSRNQPQHF.

The chain couples TRBV27 to TRBJ2-5; D not resolved. The J call may be faulty, since TRBJ2-7 better matches the DNA end. Germline V lookup: CDR1 MNHEY, CDR2 SMNVEV (reference sequence). There are 13 residues in the CDR3. The CDR3 here is CASSLSPYYEQYF. DNA of the CDR3: TGTGCCAGCAGTTTATCACCTTACTACGAGCAGTACTTC.

On this clone: The sample carries other DNA sequences with the same CDR3. The chain has TRBV19 and TRBJ2-1; a weak D match, TRBD2 (7 bases). The length of the CDR3 is 15 residues. V dropped 2 bases and J dropped 8 bases, with 16 bases sitting between them. Germline CDR1 is LNHDA and CDR2 is SQIVND (reference sequence). The CDR3 nucleotides are TGTGCCAGTAGTATACAGGCCGGGGGGCGTTATGAGCAGTTCTTC. Protein product: CASSIQAGGRYEQFF.

This rearrangement joins TRBV23-1 to TRBJ2-5; D remains ambiguous. TRBV23-1 is treated as an ORF (open reading frame) with a function not yet certain. This CDR3 is built from 14 residues. V was cut by 3 bases and J by 5 bases, with 13 bases left in between. CDR3 amino acids: CASSQPGVRETQYF. The CDR3 bases are TGCGCCAGCAGTCAGCCGGGTGTTAGGGAGACCCAGTACTTC.

The chain carries TRBV6-1 and TRBJ1-2; weak D call: TRBD1 (6 bases). Trimming cost V 2 bases and J 4 bases, with 17 bases left between them. Germline V lookup: CDR1 MNHNS, CDR2 SASEGT. The CDR3 is 16 amino acids. The CDR3 DNA reads TGTGCCAGCAGTGAACGAACAGGGCCCCAACCCTATGGCTACACCTTC. Translated: CASSERTGPQPYGYTF.

The chain uses TRBV6-6 and TRBJ1-2; TRBD1 is a possible D gene (6 bases). CDR1 and CDR2 (germline): MNHNY, SVGAGI (reference sequence). Deletions cut 2 bases from V and 3 bases from J, with 13 bases between. The CDR3 spans 15 residues. The CDR3 region is CASSYDAGAYYGYTF. The CDR3 nucleotides are TGTGCCAGCAGTTACGATGCAGGGGCTTACTATGGCTACACCTTC.